The sequence of this T cell receptor (beta chain) was determined in a study of shared clonotypes between healthy human individuals. Study at large: Donor ages ranged 18 to 49 years: a couple of women, a few men.

CD45RO-negative, CCR7-selected cells formed the naive CD8 fraction, which excluded terminally differentiated effector memory CD45RA+ cells. Clones were read by immunoSEQ multiplex PCR, and TCRdb kept only the in-frame ones, dropping some. The data hold approximately 650,000 clones, with 95% to 96% observed a single time. The sequence came from a woman in her twenties or thirties in good health. Source material: naive CD8+ T cells sorted from blood.

The CDR3 DNA reads as TGCAGCGTTAGGACAGATTTAGATGGCTACACCTTC. Its translation: CSVRTDLDGYTF. The chain joins TRBV29-1 to TRBJ1-2, with D maybe TRBD1 (6 bases). The CDR3 runs 12 residues. Germline V lookup: CDR1 SQVTM, CDR2 ANQGSEA. V shed 5 bases and J shed 6 bases, with 13 bases lying between them.